This passage covers 11 T cell receptor beta chains from one sample sequenced in a study of cytomegalovirus exposure and HLA in healthy donors. The PCR had 60 Vbeta and 13 Jbeta primers. The protocol was immunoSEQ multiplex PCR, while the TCRdb copy is restricted to in-frame clones and leaves out a portion. The sample has about 140,000 clones; around 82% are singletons. Specimen: PBMCs. The receptors shown here come from a woman under 30 in good health and CMV-seropositive.

This clone was found a few times. The chain joins TRBV19 to TRBJ1-5, with D uncertain. V lost 0 bases and J lost 0, with 12 bases in between. The V gene's germline CDR1 is LNHDA and CDR2 SQIVND (reference sequence). The CDR3 is 17 amino acids. CDR3 sequence reads: CASSIDGGVYSNQPQHF. In DNA form, the CDR3 reads TGTGCCAGTAGTATAGATGGCGGGGTATATAGCAATCAGCCCCAGCATTTT.

This chain uses TRBV7-2 with TRBJ2-7, with 11 bases lining up with TRBD2. Germline lookup yields CDR1 SGHTA and CDR2 FQGNSA. There are 15 residues in the CDR3. V shed 5 bases, J shed 7 bases, and the junction held 10 bases outside the gene matches. CDR3 sequence reads: CASSLGSGGAWEQYF. CDR3 DNA: TGTGCCAGCAGCCTAGGTAGCGGGGGGGCATGGGAGCAGTACTTC.

This clone was recorded a few times. The genes are TRBV6-1 and TRBJ1-6; a possible D gene is TRBD1 (6 bases). From germline, CDR1 is MNHNS and CDR2 SASEGT. Trimming took 4 bases from V and 7 from J, leaving 14 bases between them. There are 15 residues in the CDR3. The CDR3 region has the DNA TGTGCCAGCAGTGCTCCCGACAGGACAAATTCACCCCTCCACTTT. Translating gives CASSAPDRTNSPLHF.

The chain is built from TRBV20-1 and TRBJ1-2, with unresolved D. Trimming took 5 bases from V and 5 from J, leaving 9 bases between them. The CDR3 totals 11 residues. Germline V gene data show CDR1 as DFQATT and CDR2 as SNEGSKA (reference sequence). Written as DNA, the CDR3 is TGCAGTGCTCCCCCTGAGTATGGCTACACCTTC. It yields the protein CSAPPEYGYTF.

This chain uses TRBV6-5 with TRBJ2-7, with D perhaps TRBD2 (5 bases). Trimming stripped 5 bases from V and 0 bases from J, with 11 bases between. There are 14 residues in the CDR3. Germline V gene sequence: CDR1 MNHEY, CDR2 SVGAGI. CDR3 residues: CASSHRGLSYEQYF. The CDR3, as DNA: TGTGCCAGCAGTCACCGGGGTCTCTCCTACGAGCAGTACTTC.

The chain has TRBV29-1 and TRBJ1-2, with unresolved D. The V and J ends lost 4 bases and 1 base respectively, with 7 bases between them. There are 12 residues in the CDR3. Germline CDR1 is SQVTM and CDR2 is ANQGSEA. The CDR3 bases are TGCAGCGTTGGATCAGTTAACTATGGCTACACCTTC. It yields the protein CSVGSVNYGYTF.

In this sample, this clone turned up once. CDR3 nucleotides: TGTGCCAGCAGGCCTGACAGGGCGGGTGAAGCTTTCTTT. As protein: CASRPDRAGEAFF. This chain joins TRBV7-2 and TRBJ1-1; 7 nucleotides line up with TRBD1. The CDR3 length is 13 residues. Unmatched junction bases numbered 8, after V lost 6 bases and J lost 7 bases. Per the germline V gene, CDR1 is SGHTA and CDR2 is FQGNSA.

The CDR3 DNA sequence: TGTGCCAGCAGCTGGGGGGGGTACGAGCAGTACTTC. Protein: CASSWGGYEQYF. This chain connects TRBV5-5 to TRBJ2-7, with 7 bases aligning to TRBD2. The CDR3 length is 12 residues. The germline V gene has CDR1 SGHKS and CDR2 YYEKEE (reference sequence). V lost 3 bases, J lost 4 bases, and 1 base stayed unmatched.

In its sample, this clone was seen a few times. At one end, the junction sequence differs from germline, possibly due to a read error. The chain employs TRBV7-9 and TRBJ1-1; maybe TRBD1 (6 bases). The CDR3 has 14 amino acids. Germline V CDR1 and CDR2: SEHNR, FQNEAQ (reference sequence). The CDR3 loop reads CSSSLRTENTEAFF. In DNA form, the CDR3 reads TGTTCCAGCAGCTTAAGGACAGAGAACACTGAAGCTTTCTTT.

The chain links TRBV7-2 to TRBJ1-2, with no clear D. Trimming removed 1 base from V and 2 bases from J, with 5 bases in between. CDR1 SGHTA and CDR2 FQGNSA come from the germline V gene. This CDR3 comprises 13 residues. The DNA for the CDR3 is TGTGCCAGCAGCTTAGACGGGAACTATGGCTACACCTTC. It translates to CASSLDGNYGYTF. Together with reference TRBV7-2 and TRBJ1-2, the CDR3 gives the full variable domain: GAGVSQSPSNKVTEKGKDVELRCDPISGHTALYWYRQSLGQGLEFLIYFQGNSAPDKSGLPSDRFSAERTGGSVSTLTIQRTQQEDSAVYLCASSLDGNYGYTFGSGTRLTVV.

This chain links TRBV7-6 with TRBJ1-1; D might be TRBD1 (6 bases). The CDR3 is 13 residues long. Germline CDR1 SGHVS, CDR2 FNYEAQ. Trimming took off 2 bases at V and 4 bases at J, with 8 bases between the two ends. The CDR3, as DNA: TGTGCCAGCAGCTTAACAGGGAGCACTGAAGCTTTCTTT. This encodes CASSLTGSTEAFF.